Sequencing of this T cell receptor (beta chain) was carried out in a study of CD8 T cells in Susac syndrome. It was with random hexamers that roughly 0.45 to 1 ug RNA was reverse transcribed. The authors amplified TCR beta CDR3 across 54 Vbeta and 13 Jbeta using immunoSEQ multiplex PCR. TCRdb called the immunoSEQ multiplex PCR reads again in MiXCR, with one record for every CDR3 protein. Here the sample spans some 190,000 distinct CDR3 sequences, approximately 93% being singletons. This clonotype was recorded only once. Sequencing targeted TCR beta in T cells from blood (CD8+ and CD4+). Negative isolation yielded CD4+ and CD8+ T cells, and FACS enriched TEMRA cells. CDR3 size: 16 residues. Germline CDR1 reads MNHNY; CDR2 reads SVGAGI (reference sequence). Trimming cost V 6 bases and J 0 bases; bases outside gene matches: 6.

The TCR was taken from a human donor in good health. J is TRBJ1-3 and V is TRBV6-6, with 9 bases aligning to TRBD1. What was sequenced was CD4+ T cells from PBMCs. The CDR3 nucleotides read TGTGCCAGCAGACCATTGGGACAGGGCTCTGGAAACACCATATATTTT. Its translation is CASRPLGQGSGNTIYF.